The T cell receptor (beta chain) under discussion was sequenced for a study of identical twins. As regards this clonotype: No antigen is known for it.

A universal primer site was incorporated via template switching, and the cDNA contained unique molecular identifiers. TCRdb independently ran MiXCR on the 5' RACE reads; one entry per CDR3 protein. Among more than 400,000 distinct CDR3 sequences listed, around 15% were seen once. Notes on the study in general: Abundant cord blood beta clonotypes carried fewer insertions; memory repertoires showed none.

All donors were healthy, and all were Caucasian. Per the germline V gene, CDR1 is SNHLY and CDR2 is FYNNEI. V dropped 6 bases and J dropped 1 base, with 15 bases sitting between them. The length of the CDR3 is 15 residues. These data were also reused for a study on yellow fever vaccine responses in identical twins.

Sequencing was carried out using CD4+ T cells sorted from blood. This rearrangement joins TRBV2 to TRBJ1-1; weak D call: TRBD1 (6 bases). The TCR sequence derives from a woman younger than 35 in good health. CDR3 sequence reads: CASREQGLRNTEAFF. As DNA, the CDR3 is TGTGCCAGCAGGGAACAGGGTCTGAGGAACACTGAAGCTTTCTTT.